Detailed here is one T cell receptor beta chain. Its antigen is still unknown. The method was immunoSEQ multiplex PCR; TCRdb's version includes in-frame clones alone and lacks a portion of them. The data show approximately 160,000 clones, roughly 94% seen once. This entry is derived from a study of OX40 agonist ivuxolimab in advanced cancers. Findings of the study overall: On average, CD8+ T cells showed a greater number of expanded clones than CD4+.

The J segment lost 4 bases and the V segment lost 3 bases, leaving 2 bases of the junction unmatched. Germline CDR1 GTSNPN, CDR2 SVGIG (reference sequence). CDR3 length: 13 amino acids. Specimen: CD4+ or CD8+ T cells sorted from blood, collected in a trial of the OX40 agonist ivuxolimab. This sequence originates from an adult with an advanced solid tumor such as melanoma, head and neck, liver or kidney cancer. The genes are TRBV30 and TRBJ1-5, with TRBD1 matching 8 bases. CDR3 coding DNA: TGTGCCTGGAGAGGACAGGGAAATCAGCCCCAGCATTTT. Its translation: CAWRGQGNQPQHF. The whole variable domain, filled in from reference TRBV30 and TRBJ1-5, reads SQTIHQWPATLVQPVGSPLSLECTVEGTSNPNLYWYRQAAGRGLQLLFYSVGIGQISSEVPQNLSASRPQDRQFILSSKKLLLSDSGFYLCAWRGQGNQPQHFGDGTRLSIL.